This TCR beta chain emerged from a study of response to subunit inactivated influenza vaccine. Broader study findings: The authors proposed limited new T cell recruitment per seasonal influenza vaccination.

This clonotype was observed many times. Its antigen is as yet unknown. V shed 2 bases and J 7 bases; nucleotides not matched to a gene: 1. This CDR3 contains 12 residues. CDR1 DFQATT and CDR2 SNEGSKA come from the germline V gene (reference sequence). MiXCR was run by TCRdb on the RT-PCR reads, yielding one entry per CDR3 protein. The repertoire holds some 500,000 distinct CDR3 sequences, with 16% as singletons. This sequence was found in a man between 50 and 69 years old who received an inactivated influenza vaccine. The chain couples TRBV20-1 to TRBJ1-5, with 8 bases identical to TRBD1. The sample was CD4+ T cells sorted from PBMCs, taken 23 to 25 months after vaccination. As DNA, the CDR3 is TGCAGTGCTAGAACAGGGGGGCAGCCCCAGCATTTT. It codes for CSARTGGQPQHF.